This T cell receptor beta chain stems from a study of beta chain features in type 1 diabetes. Notes on the study in general: Any role of HLA type in TCRB rearrangement remained unresolved here. Type 1 diabetes patients had TCRB CDR3s that were shorter (moderately but significantly so) in all four CD4+ subsets.

Isolated RNA was reverse transcribed in full, so expressed TCRB transcripts were sequenced. Naive, central memory and regulatory T cell samples averaged roughly 3.5 million immunoSEQ reads each. The method was immunoSEQ multiplex PCR; TCRdb's version includes in-frame clones alone and lacks a portion of them. This table holds a few hundred thousand clones, roughly 14% found once. Trimming took 7 bases from V and 6 from J; bases not matched to a gene: 6. The CDR3 has 14 amino acids. Germline CDR1 and CDR2: ENHRY and SYGVKD. This clone was counted a few times. Its antigen is not known. Specimen: naive CD4+ T cells from blood. The gene calls are TRBV10-3 and TRBJ2-3; TRBD1 agrees at 11 bases. The source is a man between 25 and 39 years old with type 1 diabetes. The DNA of the CDR3 is TGTGCCATCAAGGACAGGGGGCAGGCCGATACGCAGTATTTT. Protein: CAIKDRGQADTQYF.